What follows describes a single TCR beta chain. Its specificity is unknown. CDR3 length: 13 amino acids. CDR1 is SGHDT and CDR2 is YYEEEE in the germline V gene. The V gene lost 6 bases and the J gene lost 2 bases, with 9 bases spanning the gap. The record originates from a study of T cell responses to AZD1222 COVID-19 vaccine. Study results and caveats: Donors were chiefly white British, with a greater number of females, and clonal diversity was perhaps underestimated.

Clones were sequenced by immunoSEQ multiplex PCR, and TCRdb holds only the in-frame ones, with some missing. This sample has tens of thousands of clones, with 75% to 90% found just once. This TCR came from an adult who received the AZD1222 COVID-19 vaccine. The starting material was peripheral blood, obtained 28 days after the second AZD1222 dose. The chain carries TRBV5-6 and TRBJ1-3, with D uncertain. The CDR3 nucleotides read TGTGCCAGCACAAACCCACCTGGAAACACCATATATTTT. It is translated as CASTNPPGNTIYF.